This TCR beta chain was documented in a study of regulatory T cells in long-lasting Graves disease. This clonotype was counted many times. Its antigen is as yet unknown. Study observations and caveats: Tissue studied was limited to peripheral blood, excluding thyroid tissue.

Building of the TCR beta libraries involved iRepertoire HTBI primers and Arm-PCR of CDR3 regions. One entry per CDR3 protein results from TCRdb running MiXCR on the multiplex PCR reads. The table lists about 470,000 distinct CDR3 sequences, around 20% of them singletons. The sample's time point: persistent/refractory GD, antithyroid drugs over 5 years with positive TRAb. PBMC-extracted RNA yielded the TCR library. Patients met American Thyroid Association criteria for Graves' disease. The germline V gene has CDR1 SNHLY and CDR2 FYNNEI. J gave up 5 bases and V 0 bases, and 7 bases lay outside the gene matches. This CDR3 is built from 16 residues.

This chain connects TRBV2 to TRBJ1-5; 7 bases line up with TRBD1. The receptor was isolated from a female donor with Graves disease. Sample: peripheral blood mononuclear cells (PBMCs), taken when the disease was refractory, from a patient treated with antithyroid drugs. The CDR3 loop reads CASSEATGIGDQPQHF. The CDR3 coding sequence is TGTGCCAGCAGTGAAGCGACAGGGATAGGAGATCAGCCCCAGCATTTT. Variable domain in full (rest from reference TRBV2 and TRBJ1-5): EPEVTQTPSHQVTQMGQEVILRCVPISNHLYFYWYRQILGQKVEFLVSFYNNEISEKSEIFDDQFSVERPDGSNFTLKIRSTKLEDSAMYFCASSEATGIGDQPQHFGDGTRLSIL.